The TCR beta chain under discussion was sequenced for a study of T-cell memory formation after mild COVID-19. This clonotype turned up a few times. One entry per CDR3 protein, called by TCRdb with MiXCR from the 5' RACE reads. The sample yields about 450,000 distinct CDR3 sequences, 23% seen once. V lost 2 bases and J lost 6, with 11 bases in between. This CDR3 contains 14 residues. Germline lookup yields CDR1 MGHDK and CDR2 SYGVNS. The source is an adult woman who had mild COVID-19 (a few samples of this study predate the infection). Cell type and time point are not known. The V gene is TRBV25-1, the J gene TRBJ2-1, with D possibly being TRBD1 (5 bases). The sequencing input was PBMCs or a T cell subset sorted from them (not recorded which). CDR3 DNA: TGTGCCAGCAGTGAAAGGGGCATTCGCAATGAGCAGTTCTTC. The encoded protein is CASSERGIRNEQFF.